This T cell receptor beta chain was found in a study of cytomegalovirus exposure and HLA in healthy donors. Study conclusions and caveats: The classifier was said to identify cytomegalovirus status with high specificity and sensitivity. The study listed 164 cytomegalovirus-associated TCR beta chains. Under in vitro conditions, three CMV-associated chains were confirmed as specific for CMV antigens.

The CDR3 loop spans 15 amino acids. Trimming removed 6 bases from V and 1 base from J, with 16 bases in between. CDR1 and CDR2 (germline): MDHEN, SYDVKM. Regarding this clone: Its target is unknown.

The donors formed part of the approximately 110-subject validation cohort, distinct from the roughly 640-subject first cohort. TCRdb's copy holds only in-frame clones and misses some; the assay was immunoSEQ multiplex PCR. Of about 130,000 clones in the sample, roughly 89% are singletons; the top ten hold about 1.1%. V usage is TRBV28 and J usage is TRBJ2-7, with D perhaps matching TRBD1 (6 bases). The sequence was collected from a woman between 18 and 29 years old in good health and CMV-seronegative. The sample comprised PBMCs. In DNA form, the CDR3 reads TGTGCCAGCAGCCTGCACTGGGACAAGTCCTACGAGCAGTACTTC. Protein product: CASSLHWDKSYEQYF.